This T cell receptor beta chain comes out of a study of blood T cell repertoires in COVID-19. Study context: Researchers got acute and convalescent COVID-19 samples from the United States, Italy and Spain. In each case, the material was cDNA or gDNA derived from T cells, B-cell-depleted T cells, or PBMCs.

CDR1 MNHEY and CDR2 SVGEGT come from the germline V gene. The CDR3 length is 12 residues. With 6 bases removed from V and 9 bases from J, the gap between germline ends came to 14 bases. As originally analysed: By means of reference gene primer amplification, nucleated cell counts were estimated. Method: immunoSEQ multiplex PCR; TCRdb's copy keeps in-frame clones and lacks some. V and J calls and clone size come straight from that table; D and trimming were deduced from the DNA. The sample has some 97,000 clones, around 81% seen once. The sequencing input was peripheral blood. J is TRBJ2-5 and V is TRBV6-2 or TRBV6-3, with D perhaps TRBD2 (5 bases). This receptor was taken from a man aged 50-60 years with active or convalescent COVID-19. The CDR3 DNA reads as TGTGCCAGCAGCCTCGGTGGGAGACCCCAGTACTTC. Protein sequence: CASSLGGRPQYF.